A single sample is the source of the 13 T cell receptor beta chains below, sequenced in a study of regulatory T cells in long-lasting Graves disease. Arm-PCR with iRepertoire HTBI primers amplified the CDR3 regions for these TCR beta libraries. TCRdb independently ran MiXCR on the multiplex PCR reads; one entry per CDR3 protein. The data contain about 540,000 distinct CDR3 sequences, about 13% of them singletons. Sample time point: newly diagnosed GD, antithyroid drugs for less than 3 months. Making the TCR library involved RNA that had been extracted from PBMCs. The data were also submitted as part of a second study, on T cells in Graves' hyperthyroidism and ophthalmopathy.

Sequenced material: peripheral blood mononuclear cells (PBMCs), taken at new diagnosis, from a patient treated with antithyroid drugs. The receptors were gathered from a man aged 25 to 40 with Graves disease.

The chain employs TRBV24-1 and TRBJ2-1, with D perhaps TRBD1 (6 bases). The germline V and J ends were trimmed by 2 bases and 2 bases, with 18 bases remaining between them. Per germline, CDR1 KGHDR and CDR2 SFDVKD. The CDR3 contains 18 residues. DNA for the CDR3: TGTGCCACCAGTGATTCCCAGGGGCCCGCACAAGCCTACAATGAGCAGTTCTTC. It specifies CATSDSQGPAQAYNEQFF.

This clonotype was counted many times. The CDR3 spells CASSNRADTQYF. CDR3 bases: TGTGCCAGCTCAAACAGGGCGGATACGCAGTATTTT. The V gene is TRBV18, the J gene TRBJ2-3; possibly TRBD1 for D (6 bases). CDR1 is KGHSH and CDR2 is LQKENI in the germline V gene. The CDR3 is 12 amino acids. Trimming took 5 bases from V and 6 from J, leaving 9 bases between them.

In this sample, this clonotype turned up many times. The chain joins TRBV7-6 to TRBJ1-1, with a tentative D call TRBD1 (6 bases). Between the trimmed V and J ends, which lost 4 bases and 6 bases, there was a span of 21 bases. The CDR3 runs to 16 residues. The germline gives CDR1 SGHVS, CDR2 FNYEAQ. The CDR3 region has the DNA TGTGCCAGCAGCTCGAAACCCCGCCAGGGGATCGCTGAAGCTTTCTTT. It translates to CASSSKPRQGIAEAFF. Full variable domain (rest looked up from reference TRBV7-6 and TRBJ1-1): GAGVSQSPRYKVTKRGQDVALRCDPISGHVSLYWYRQALGQGPEFLTYFNYEAQQDKSGLPNDRFSAERPEGSISTLTIQRTEQRDSAMYRCASSSKPRQGIAEAFFGQGTRLTVV.

This clonotype has a handful of counts. The V and J genes are TRBV10-3 and TRBJ2-2, with TRBD2 matching over 9 bases. In germline, CDR1 is ENHRY, CDR2 SYGVKD. J lost 4 bases, V lost 7 bases, and 10 bases had no gene match. The CDR3 runs to 16 residues. CDR3 nucleotides: TGTGCCATCATCAACTCCATGACTAGCGGCACCGGGGAGCTGTTTTTT. It yields the protein CAIINSMTSGTGELFF.

The gene calls are TRBV11-2 and TRBJ2-3; D is uncertain. Germline CDR1 is SGHAT and CDR2 is FQNNGV. This CDR3 has 12 residues. Between the trimmed V and J ends, which lost 7 bases and 2 bases, there was a span of 7 bases. Here the CDR3 DNA reads TGTGCCAGCAACCCCATCACAGATACGCAGTATTTT. Translating it yields CASNPITDTQYF.

In its sample, this clonotype was seen many times. V gene TRBV12-3 or TRBV12-4 combines with J gene TRBJ2-1; D may be TRBD1 or TRBD2 (5 bases each). V lost 2 bases, J lost 0 bases, and 23 bases lay in between. The CDR3 runs to 20 residues. CDR3 amino acids: CASSLHRLRGGRSSYNEQFF. In DNA, the CDR3 is TGTGCCAGCAGTTTACACCGCCTTCGGGGCGGACGCAGCTCCTACAATGAGCAGTTCTTC.

A remark on this clonotype: It may be a read error: a sequence one base away is much more abundant. The V gene is TRBV11-3, the J gene TRBJ1-6; D remains ambiguous. The V gene's germline CDR1 is SGHNT and CDR2 YENEEA. This CDR3 contains 12 residues. Between the trimmed V and J ends, which lost 5 bases and 11 bases, there was a span of 10 bases. CDR3 sequence (DNA): TGTGCCAGCAGCCGACCCAAGACACCCCTCCACTTT. This sequence encodes CASSRPKTPLHF.

Regarding this clonotype: Here the CDR3 omits its conserved ending phenylalanine or tryptophan, so a read error is the likely source. The limits of the CDR3 on the DNA are not certain, so only TCRdb's listed CDR3 is given. The chain couples TRBV30 to TRBJ2-7; the D call of TRBD2 is as the table states it, not checked on the DNA. In germline, CDR1 is GTSNPN, CDR2 SVGIG (reference sequence). The CDR3 comprises 9 residues, both ends counted. CDR3 loop: CAWSVPLAG.

This clonotype has at least ten counts. The chain combines TRBV12-3 or TRBV12-4 with TRBJ2-3; 9 bases are shared with TRBD2. The CDR3 totals 13 residues. With V trimmed by 4 bases and J by 8 bases, 4 bases remained unmatched. The CDR3 region is CASSWTSVATQYF. CDR3 sequence (DNA): TGTGCCAGCAGTTGGACTAGCGTAGCTACGCAGTATTTT.

This clonotype has only a few counts. The chain joins TRBV20-1 to TRBJ2-3, with D perhaps TRBD1 or TRBD2 (5 bases each). CDR3 size: 13 residues. The germline V gene encodes CDR1 DFQATT and CDR2 SNEGSKA (reference sequence). V lost 6 bases, J lost 9 bases, and 19 bases lay in between. This CDR3 is CSAPPTGDGTQYF. CDR3 nucleotides: TGCAGTGCCCCCCCCACCGGGGACGGGACGCAGTATTTT.

V usage is TRBV29-1 and J usage is TRBJ2-3, with a tentative D call TRBD2 (6 bases). Trimming left V 6 bases short and J 6 bases short, with 19 bases between. This CDR3 spans 14 amino acids. Germline CDR1 and CDR2: SQVTM and ANQGSEA. As DNA, the CDR3 is TGCAGCGTGAAGACGGGACTCCCAGGGGATACGCAGTATTTT. The encoded protein is CSVKTGLPGDTQYF.

The J gene is TRBJ1-3, the V gene TRBV19; D gene uncertain. This CDR3 contains 15 residues. Trimming shortened V by 5 bases and J by 0 bases, and 11 bases separated the two germline ends. Germline loops: CDR1 LNHDA, CDR2 SQIVND (reference sequence). CDR3: CASSRAASSGNTIYF. CDR3 nucleotide sequence: TGTGCCAGTAGTCGGGCGGCGAGCTCTGGAAACACCATATATTTT.

This clonotype was counted many times. V is TRBV30 and J is TRBJ1-1; D may be TRBD1 (5 bases). This CDR3 region has 14 residues. With 4 bases removed from V and 8 bases from J, the gap between germline ends came to 20 bases. Germline loops: CDR1 GTSNPN, CDR2 SVGIG (reference sequence). DNA for the CDR3: TGTGCCTGGACCCTATTGTTATGGACACCCGAAGCTTTCTTT. Its translation: CAWTLLLWTPEAFF.